This T cell receptor (beta chain) was captured in a study of blood T cell repertoires in COVID-19. Study in general: Acute and convalescent COVID-19 specimens originated in the United States, Italy and Spain. Nucleic acid was either cDNA or gDNA, and it came from T cells, B-cell-depleted T cells, or PBMCs.

This clone came up once. Per germline, CDR1 SQVTM and CDR2 ANQGSEA. V dropped 6 bases and J dropped 4 bases, with 7 bases sitting between them. The CDR3 length is 11 residues. In the original workflow: Estimated nucleated cell counts came from reference gene primer amplification. TCRdb's copy holds only in-frame clones and misses some; the assay was immunoSEQ multiplex PCR. From that table come the V and J calls and clone size; the DNA was used to work out D and trimming. In the table there are 60,000 or so clones, about nine tenths of which are singletons. The genes are TRBV29-1 and TRBJ2-1, with a weak D call TRBD1 (5 bases). The TCR sequence derives from a human donor with active COVID-19. The donor label of this sample is uncertain. What was sequenced was peripheral blood. The CDR3 coding sequence is TGCAGCGTCTACAGGTACAATGAGCAGTTCTTC. It codes for CSVYRYNEQFF.